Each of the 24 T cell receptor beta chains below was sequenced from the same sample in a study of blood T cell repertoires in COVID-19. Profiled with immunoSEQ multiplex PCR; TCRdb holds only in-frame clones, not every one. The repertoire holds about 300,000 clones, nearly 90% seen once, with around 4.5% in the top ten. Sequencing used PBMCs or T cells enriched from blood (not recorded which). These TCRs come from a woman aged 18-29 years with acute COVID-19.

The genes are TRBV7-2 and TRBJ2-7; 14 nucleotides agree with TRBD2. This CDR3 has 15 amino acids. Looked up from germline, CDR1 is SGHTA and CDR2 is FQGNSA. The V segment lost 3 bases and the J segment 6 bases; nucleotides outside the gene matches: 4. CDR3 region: CASSLGLAGVFEQYF. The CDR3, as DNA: TGTGCCAGCAGCTTGGGACTAGCGGGGGTCTTCGAGCAGTACTTC.

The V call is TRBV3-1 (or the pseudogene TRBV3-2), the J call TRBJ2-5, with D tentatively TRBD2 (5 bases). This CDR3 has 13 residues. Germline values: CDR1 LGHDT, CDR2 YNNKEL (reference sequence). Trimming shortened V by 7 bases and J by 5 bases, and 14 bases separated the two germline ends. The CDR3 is CASTRGDGETQYF. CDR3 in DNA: TGTGCCAGCACCCGGGGAGATGGGGAGACCCAGTACTTC.

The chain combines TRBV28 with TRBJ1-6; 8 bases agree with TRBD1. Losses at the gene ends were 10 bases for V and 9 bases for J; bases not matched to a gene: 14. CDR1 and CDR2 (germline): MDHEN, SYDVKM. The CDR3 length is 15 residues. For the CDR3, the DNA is TGTGCCACCTGGACAGGGCAATTCGGTACTTCACCCCTCCACTTT. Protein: CATWTGQFGTSPLHF. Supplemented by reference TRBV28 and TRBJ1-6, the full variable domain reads DVKVTQSSRYLVKRTGEKVFLECVQDMDHENMFWYRQDPGLGLRLIYFSYDVKMKEKGDIPEGYSVSREKKERFSLILESASTNQTSMYLCATWTGQFGTSPLHFGNGTRLTVT.

As DNA, the CDR3 is TGTGCCAGCAGCCGAGACCAGGGGCCGGGGGAAAAACTGTTTTTT. Its translation: CASSRDQGPGEKLFF. This chain joins TRBV3-1 (or the pseudogene TRBV3-2) and TRBJ1-4, with a possible D match to TRBD1 (6 bases). V lost 4 bases, J lost 8 bases, and 17 bases lay in between. The CDR3 has 15 residues. Germline CDR1 is LGHDT and CDR2 is YNNKEL (reference sequence).

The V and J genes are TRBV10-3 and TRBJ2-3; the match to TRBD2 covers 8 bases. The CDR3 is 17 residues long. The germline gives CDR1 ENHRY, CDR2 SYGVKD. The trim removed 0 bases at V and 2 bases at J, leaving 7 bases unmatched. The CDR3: CAISESRDGRATDTQYF. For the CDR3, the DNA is TGTGCCATCAGTGAGTCTCGGGACGGGAGGGCCACAGATACGCAGTATTTT.

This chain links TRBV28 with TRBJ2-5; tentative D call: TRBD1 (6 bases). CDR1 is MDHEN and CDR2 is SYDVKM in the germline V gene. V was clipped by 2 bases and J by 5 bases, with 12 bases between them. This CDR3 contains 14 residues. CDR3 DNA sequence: TGTGCCAGCAGTTTACAGGGGCAGGGGGAGACCCAGTACTTC. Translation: CASSLQGQGETQYF.

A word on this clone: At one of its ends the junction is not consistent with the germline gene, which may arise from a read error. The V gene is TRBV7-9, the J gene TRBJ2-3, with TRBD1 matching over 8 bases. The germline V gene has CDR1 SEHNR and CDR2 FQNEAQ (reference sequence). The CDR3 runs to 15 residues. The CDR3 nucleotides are TGTGCCAGCAGCTTTGGCCCAGGGGGCACGGATACGCAGTATTTT. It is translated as CASSFGPGGTDTQYF.

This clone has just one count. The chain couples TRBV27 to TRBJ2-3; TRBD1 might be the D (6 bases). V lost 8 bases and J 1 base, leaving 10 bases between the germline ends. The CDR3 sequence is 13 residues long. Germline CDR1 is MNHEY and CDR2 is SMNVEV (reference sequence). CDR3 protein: CASLRQGTDTQYF. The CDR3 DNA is TGTGCCAGCCTTAGACAGGGCACAGATACGCAGTATTTT.

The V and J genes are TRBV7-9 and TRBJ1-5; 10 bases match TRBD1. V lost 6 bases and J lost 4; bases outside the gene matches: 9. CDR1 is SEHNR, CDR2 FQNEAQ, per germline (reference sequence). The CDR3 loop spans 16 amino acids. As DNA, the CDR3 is TGTGCCAGCAGTCCCGCCGGGACAGGGGCAAATCAGCCCCAGCATTTT. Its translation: CASSPAGTGANQPQHF.

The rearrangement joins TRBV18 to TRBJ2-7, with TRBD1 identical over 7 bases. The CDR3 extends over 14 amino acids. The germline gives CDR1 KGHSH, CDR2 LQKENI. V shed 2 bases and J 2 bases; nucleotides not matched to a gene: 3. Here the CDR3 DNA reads TGTGCCAGCTCACCAGGGACAGCTGCCTACGAGCAGTACTTC. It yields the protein CASSPGTAAYEQYF.

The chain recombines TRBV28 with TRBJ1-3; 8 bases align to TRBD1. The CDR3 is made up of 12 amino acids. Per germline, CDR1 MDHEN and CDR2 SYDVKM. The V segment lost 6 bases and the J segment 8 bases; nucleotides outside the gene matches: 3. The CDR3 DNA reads TGTGCCAGCAGGGACAGGGCCGACACCATATATTTT. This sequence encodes CASRDRADTIYF.

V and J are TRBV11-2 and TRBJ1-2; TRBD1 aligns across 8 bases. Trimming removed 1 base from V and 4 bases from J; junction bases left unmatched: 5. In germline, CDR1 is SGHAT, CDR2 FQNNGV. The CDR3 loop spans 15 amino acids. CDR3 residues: CASSLAAGGGYGYTF. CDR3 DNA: TGTGCCAGCAGCTTAGCAGCAGGGGGCGGCTATGGCTACACCTTC.

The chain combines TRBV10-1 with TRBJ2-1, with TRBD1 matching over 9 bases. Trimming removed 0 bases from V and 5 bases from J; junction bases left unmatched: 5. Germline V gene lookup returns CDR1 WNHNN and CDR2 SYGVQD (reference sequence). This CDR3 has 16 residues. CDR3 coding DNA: TGCGCCAGCAGTGAGTCAATGGGACAGGGTAACAATGAGCAGTTCTTC. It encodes CASSESMGQGNNEQFF.

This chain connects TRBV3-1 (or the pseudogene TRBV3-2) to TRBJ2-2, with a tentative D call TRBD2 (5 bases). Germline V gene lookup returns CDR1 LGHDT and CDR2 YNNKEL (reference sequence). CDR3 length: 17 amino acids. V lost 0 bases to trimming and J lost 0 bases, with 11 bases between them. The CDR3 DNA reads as TGTGCCAGCAGCCAAGATGGGCTAGCTGCGAACACCGGGGAGCTGTTTTTT. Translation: CASSQDGLAANTGELFF.

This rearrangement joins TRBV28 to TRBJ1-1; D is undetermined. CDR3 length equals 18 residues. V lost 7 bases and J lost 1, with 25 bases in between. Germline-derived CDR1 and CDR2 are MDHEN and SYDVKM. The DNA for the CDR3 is TGTGCCAGCATTATGGCCCCAAGTTGGCGGGAACCGAACACTGAAGCTTTCTTT. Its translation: CASIMAPSWREPNTEAFF.

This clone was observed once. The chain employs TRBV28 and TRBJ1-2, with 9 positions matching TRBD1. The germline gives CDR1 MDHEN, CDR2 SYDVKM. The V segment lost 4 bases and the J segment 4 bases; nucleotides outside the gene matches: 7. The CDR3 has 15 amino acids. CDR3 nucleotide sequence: TGTGCCAGCAGTTCTACCGGGACAGGGCCCTATGGCTACACCTTC. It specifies CASSSTGTGPYGYTF.

The CDR3 DNA follows: TGCGCCAGCAGCTTCAGCGGGGTTGACAATCAGCCCCAGCATTTT. Its protein is CASSFSGVDNQPQHF. The chain couples TRBV5-1 to TRBJ1-5; D gene uncertain. Looked up from germline, CDR1 is SGHRS and CDR2 is YFSETQ. V lost 2 bases to trimming and J lost 3 bases, with 12 bases between them. The CDR3 extends over 15 amino acids.

CDR3 coding DNA: TGTGCCAGCTCACTGAAGACAGGGGGATATGGCTACACCTTC. Its translation is CASSLKTGGYGYTF. This chain links TRBV18 with TRBJ1-2, with 9 positions matching TRBD1. V lost 4 bases and J lost 5; bases outside the gene matches: 5. The CDR3 is 14 amino acids. Germline lookup yields CDR1 KGHSH and CDR2 LQKENI.

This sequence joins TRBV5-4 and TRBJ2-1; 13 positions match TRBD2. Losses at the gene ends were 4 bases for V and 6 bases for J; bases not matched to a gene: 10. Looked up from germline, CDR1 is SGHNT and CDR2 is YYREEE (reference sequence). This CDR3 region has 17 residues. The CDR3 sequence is CASSVSFGTSGTNEQFF. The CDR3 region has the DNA TGTGCCAGCAGCGTATCTTTCGGGACTAGCGGGACCAATGAGCAGTTCTTC.

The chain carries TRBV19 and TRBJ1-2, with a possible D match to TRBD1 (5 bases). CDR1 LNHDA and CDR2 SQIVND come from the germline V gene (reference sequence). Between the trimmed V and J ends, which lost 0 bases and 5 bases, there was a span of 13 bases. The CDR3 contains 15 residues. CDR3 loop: CASSIDATGAYGYTF. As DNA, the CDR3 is TGTGCCAGTAGTATAGATGCAACAGGAGCATATGGCTACACCTTC.

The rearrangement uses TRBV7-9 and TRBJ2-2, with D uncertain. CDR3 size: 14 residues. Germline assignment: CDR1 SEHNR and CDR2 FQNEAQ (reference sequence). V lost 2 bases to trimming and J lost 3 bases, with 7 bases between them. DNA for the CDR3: TGTGCCAGCAGCTTATTTACTTACACCGGGGAGCTGTTTTTT. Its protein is CASSLFTYTGELFF.

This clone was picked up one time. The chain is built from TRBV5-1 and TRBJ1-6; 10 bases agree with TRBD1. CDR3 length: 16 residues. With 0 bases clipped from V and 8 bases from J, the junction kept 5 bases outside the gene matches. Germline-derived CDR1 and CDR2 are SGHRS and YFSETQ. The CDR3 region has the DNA TGCGCCAGCAGCTTGGCCCTAGGACAGGGGGATTCACCCCTCCACTTT. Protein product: CASSLALGQGDSPLHF.

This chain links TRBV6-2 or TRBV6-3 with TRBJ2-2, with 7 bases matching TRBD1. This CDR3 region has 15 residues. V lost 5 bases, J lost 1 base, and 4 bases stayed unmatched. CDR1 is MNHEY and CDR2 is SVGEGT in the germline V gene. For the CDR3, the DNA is TGTGCCAGCAGTCAAAACAGGGGGAACACCGGGGAGCTGTTTTTT. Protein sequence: CASSQNRGNTGELFF.

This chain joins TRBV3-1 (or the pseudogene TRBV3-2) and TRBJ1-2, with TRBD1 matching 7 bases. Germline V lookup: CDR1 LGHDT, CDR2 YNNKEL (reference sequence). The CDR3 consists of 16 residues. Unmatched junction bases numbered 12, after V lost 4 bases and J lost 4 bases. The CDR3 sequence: CASSPKSGQDFYGYTF. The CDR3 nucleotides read TGTGCCAGCAGCCCGAAAAGCGGACAGGATTTCTATGGCTACACCTTC.